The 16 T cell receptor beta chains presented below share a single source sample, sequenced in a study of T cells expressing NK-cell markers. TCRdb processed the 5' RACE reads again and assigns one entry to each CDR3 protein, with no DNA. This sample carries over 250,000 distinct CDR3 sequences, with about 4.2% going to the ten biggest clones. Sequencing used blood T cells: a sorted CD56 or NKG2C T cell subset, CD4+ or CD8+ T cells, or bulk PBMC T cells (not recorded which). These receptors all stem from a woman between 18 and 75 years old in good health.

The CDR3 sequence: CASSLRDGYGYTF. J is TRBJ1-2 and V is TRBV7-8; TCRdb's assignment of TRBD1 cannot be checked, as there is no DNA. CDR3 length: 13 residues. Germline V gene lookup returns CDR1 SGHVS and CDR2 FQNEAQ.

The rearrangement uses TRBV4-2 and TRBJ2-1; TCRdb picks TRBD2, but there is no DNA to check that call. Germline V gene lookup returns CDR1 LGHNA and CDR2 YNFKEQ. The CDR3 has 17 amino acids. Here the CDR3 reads CASSQGPLAGGYNEQFF.

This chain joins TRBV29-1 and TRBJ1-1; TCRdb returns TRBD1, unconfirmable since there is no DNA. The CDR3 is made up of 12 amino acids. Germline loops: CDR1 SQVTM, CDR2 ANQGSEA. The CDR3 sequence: CSVRTGRTEAFF.

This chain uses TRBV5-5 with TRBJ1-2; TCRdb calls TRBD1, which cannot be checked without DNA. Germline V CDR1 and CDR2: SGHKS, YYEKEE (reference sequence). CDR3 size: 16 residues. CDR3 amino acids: CASSYGQGLANYGYTF. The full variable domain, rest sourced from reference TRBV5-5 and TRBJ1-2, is DAGVTQSPTHLIKTRGQQVTLRCSPISGHKSVSWYQQVLGQGPQFIFQYYEKEERGRGNFPDRFSARQFPNYSSELNVNALLLGDSALYLCASSYGQGLANYGYTFGSGTRLTVV.

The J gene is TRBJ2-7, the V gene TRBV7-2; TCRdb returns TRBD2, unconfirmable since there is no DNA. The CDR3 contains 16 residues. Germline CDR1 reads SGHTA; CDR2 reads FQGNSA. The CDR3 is CASSPRTSGSTYEQYF. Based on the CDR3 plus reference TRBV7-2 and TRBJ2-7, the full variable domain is GAGVSQSPSNKVTEKGKDVELRCDPISGHTALYWYRQSLGQGLEFLIYFQGNSAPDKSGLPSDRFSAERTGGSVSTLTIQRTQQEDSAVYLCASSPRTSGSTYEQYFGPGTRLTVT.

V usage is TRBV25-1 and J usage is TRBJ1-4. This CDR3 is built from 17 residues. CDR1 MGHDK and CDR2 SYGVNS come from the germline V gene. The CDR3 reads CASSERALITTNEKLFF. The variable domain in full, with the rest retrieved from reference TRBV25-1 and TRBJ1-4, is EADIYQTPRYLVIGTGKKITLECSQTMGHDKMYWYQQDPGMELHLIHYSYGVNSTEKGDLSSESTVSRIRTEHFPLTLESARPSHTSQYLCASSERALITTNEKLFFGSGTQLSVL.

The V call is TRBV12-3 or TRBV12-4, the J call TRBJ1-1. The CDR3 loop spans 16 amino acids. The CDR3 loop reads CASSRLRTLTRTEAFF.

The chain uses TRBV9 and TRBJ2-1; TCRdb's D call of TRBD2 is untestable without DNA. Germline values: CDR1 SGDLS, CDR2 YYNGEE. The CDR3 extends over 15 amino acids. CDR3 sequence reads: CASSVVSGGFVEQFF.

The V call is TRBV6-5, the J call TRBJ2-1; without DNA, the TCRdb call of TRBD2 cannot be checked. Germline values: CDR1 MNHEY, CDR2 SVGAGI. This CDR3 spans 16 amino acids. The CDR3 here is CASSWLGAGGGNSQFF.

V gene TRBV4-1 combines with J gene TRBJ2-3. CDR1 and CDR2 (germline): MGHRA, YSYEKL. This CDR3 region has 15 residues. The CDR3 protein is CASSQVFASTDTQYF.

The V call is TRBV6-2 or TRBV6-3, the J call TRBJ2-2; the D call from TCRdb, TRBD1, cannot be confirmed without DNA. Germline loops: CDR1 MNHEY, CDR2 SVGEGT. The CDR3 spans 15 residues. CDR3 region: CASSYSRGLAGELFF.

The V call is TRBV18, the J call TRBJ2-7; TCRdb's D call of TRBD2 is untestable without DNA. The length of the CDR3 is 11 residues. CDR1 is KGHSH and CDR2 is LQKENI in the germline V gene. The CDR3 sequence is CASSPGHEQYF.

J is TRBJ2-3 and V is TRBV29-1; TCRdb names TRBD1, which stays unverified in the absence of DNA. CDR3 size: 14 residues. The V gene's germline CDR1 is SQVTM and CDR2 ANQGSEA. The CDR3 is CSGGQGGSTDTQYF.

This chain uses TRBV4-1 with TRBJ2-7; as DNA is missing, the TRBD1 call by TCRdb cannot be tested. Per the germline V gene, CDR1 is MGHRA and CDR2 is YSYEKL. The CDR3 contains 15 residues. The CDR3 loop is CASSQAGQGLYEQYF.

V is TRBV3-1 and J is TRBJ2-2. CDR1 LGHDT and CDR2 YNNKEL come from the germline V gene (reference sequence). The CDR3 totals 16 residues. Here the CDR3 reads CASSQAARPNTGELFF.

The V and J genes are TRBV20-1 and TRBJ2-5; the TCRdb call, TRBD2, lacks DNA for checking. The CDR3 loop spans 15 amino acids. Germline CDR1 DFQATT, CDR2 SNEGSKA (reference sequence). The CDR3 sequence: CSARSASGRKETQYF.